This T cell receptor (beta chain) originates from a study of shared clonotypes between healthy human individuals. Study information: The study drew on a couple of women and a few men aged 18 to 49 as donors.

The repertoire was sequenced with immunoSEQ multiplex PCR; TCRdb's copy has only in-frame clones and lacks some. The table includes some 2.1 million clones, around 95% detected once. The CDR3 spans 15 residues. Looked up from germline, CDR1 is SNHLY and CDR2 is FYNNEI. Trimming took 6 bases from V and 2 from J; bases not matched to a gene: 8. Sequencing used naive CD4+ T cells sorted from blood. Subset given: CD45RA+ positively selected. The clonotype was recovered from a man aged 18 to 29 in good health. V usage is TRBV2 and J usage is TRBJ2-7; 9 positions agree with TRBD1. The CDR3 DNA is TGTGCCAGCAGCTTTAACAGGGGGCCTACCTACGAGCAGTACTTC. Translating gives CASSFNRGPTYEQYF. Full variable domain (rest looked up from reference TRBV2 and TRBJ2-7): EPEVTQTPSHQVTQMGQEVILRCVPISNHLYFYWYRQILGQKVEFLVSFYNNEISEKSEIFDDQFSVERPDGSNFTLKIRSTKLEDSAMYFCASSFNRGPTYEQYFGPGTRLTVT.